These T cell receptor beta chains were read from a single sample in a study of T cells in Graves' hyperthyroidism and ophthalmopathy. MiXCR was run by TCRdb on the multiplex PCR reads, yielding one entry per CDR3 protein. The sample holds 280,000 or so distinct CDR3 sequences, 15% seen once. Sequenced: blood. Receptors were obtained from a woman in her forties or fifties with Graves' hyperthyroidism that later progressed to Graves' ophthalmopathy. CDR3s include the opening cysteine and the closing phenylalanine or tryptophan. A D gene is named only where the DNA matches it firmly.

D: TRBD2
V: TRBV20-1
J: TRBJ2-1
CDR3: CSARDRTGGYNEQFF

D: NA
V: TRBV9
J: TRBJ1-5
CDR3: CASSVGDKDSNQPQHF

D: NA
V: TRBV6-1
J: TRBJ1-3
CDR3: CASSIAVSGNTIYF

D: NA
V: TRBV7-9
J: TRBJ2-7
CDR3: CASSPINKGFYEQYF

D: NA
V: TRBV5-1
J: TRBJ2-2
CDR3: CVSRFSRNTGELFF

D: NA
V: TRBV19
J: TRBJ2-1
CDR3: CASREAHNEQFF

D: TRBD2
V: TRBV28
J: TRBJ2-5
CDR3: CASSPGLTGGETQYF

D: NA
V: TRBV7-9
J: TRBJ1-1
CDR3: CASIDMNTEAFF

D: TRBD1
V: TRBV5-1
J: TRBJ1-1
CDR3: CASSYDLRQGMNTEAFF

D: TRBD2
V: TRBV5-1
J: TRBJ2-1
CDR3: CASSWGLAGVSYNEQFF

D: NA
V: TRBV27
J: TRBJ2-1
CDR3: CASSLQGEQFF

D: TRBD1
V: TRBV27
J: TRBJ2-7
CDR3: CASPWGQKSSYEQYF

D: TRBD1
V: TRBV5-1
J: TRBJ1-4
CDR3: CASSLQGLGTNEKLFF

D: NA
V: TRBV28
J: TRBJ2-1
CDR3: CASSGNEQFF

D: TRBD2
V: TRBV7-2
J: TRBJ2-7
CDR3: CASSQYLAGGLPFEQYF

D: NA
V: TRBV20-1
J: TRBJ1-1
CDR3: CSARDFTALNTEAFF

D: NA
V: TRBV2
J: TRBJ2-7
CDR3: CAAVGGLSYEQYF

D: NA
V: TRBV20-1
J: TRBJ2-3
CDR3: CSAREESRHTDTQYF

D: TRBD2
V: TRBV7-3
J: TRBJ2-1
CDR3: CASSYTTGGEQFF

D: TRBD2
V: TRBV29-1
J: TRBJ2-7
CDR3: CSVEPSGSSDEQYF

D: TRBD2
V: TRBV5-1
J: TRBJ2-2
CDR3: CASSGTSGIRTGELFF

D: TRBD2
V: TRBV12-3/TRBV12-4
J: TRBJ2-1
CDR3: CASSLMTSLSSYNEQFF

D: NA
V: TRBV18
J: TRBJ2-1
CDR3: CASSPLDRPPEQFF

D: TRBD2
V: TRBV9
J: TRBJ2-7
CDR3: CASTLAGDSYEQYF

D: NA
V: TRBV19
J: TRBJ2-5
CDR3: CASSREAGIGETQYF

D: TRBD1
V: TRBV28
J: TRBJ2-7
CDR3: CASRHGTGLIYEQYF

D: TRBD2
V: TRBV7-2
J: TRBJ2-7
CDR3: CASSPTTSGGEQYF

D: TRBD1
V: TRBV19
J: TRBJ2-2
CDR3: CASIDPRTGAGELFF

D: NA
V: TRBV7-3
J: TRBJ2-1
CDR3: CASSVFPSSSYNEQFF

D: TRBD1
V: TRBV13
J: TRBJ1-1
CDR3: CASSGQGAKRTEAFF

D: NA
V: TRBV12-3/TRBV12-4
J: TRBJ1-1
CDR3: CASRFGGFTEAFF

D: NA
V: TRBV20-1
J: TRBJ1-2
CDR3: CSARAEGAGGYTF

D: NA
V: TRBV18
J: TRBJ1-1
CDR3: CASSKGRNTEAFF

D: NA
V: TRBV20-1
J: TRBJ2-7
CDR3: CSARDRAGQNFYEQYF

D: NA
V: TRBV5-1
J: TRBJ2-7
CDR3: CASSLVADYEQYF

D: NA
V: TRBV19
J: TRBJ1-3
CDR3: CASSIAAGPSGNTIYF

D: NA
V: TRBV20-1
J: TRBJ1-4
CDR3: CSAPLGNLATNEKLFF

D: TRBD2
V: TRBV20-1
J: TRBJ2-7
CDR3: CSARGDSGSGYEQYF

D: NA
V: TRBV30
J: TRBJ1-4
CDR3: CAWTRQLNEKLFF

D: NA
V: TRBV20-1
J: TRBJ2-5
CDR3: CSARAPNDREATQYF

D: NA
V: TRBV11-2
J: TRBJ2-7
CDR3: CASSFSRTSEGEQYF

D: NA
V: TRBV6-1
J: TRBJ1-1
CDR3: CASSIWWLNTEAFF

D: TRBD1
V: TRBV7-9
J: TRBJ1-5
CDR3: CASSLSTTGHNQPQHF

D: NA
V: TRBV2
J: TRBJ2-1
CDR3: CASRKVAHEQFF

D: TRBD1
V: TRBV6-1
J: TRBJ2-7
CDR3: CASRRGTTPRGLDQYF

D: NA
V: TRBV27
J: TRBJ2-7
CDR3: CASSSPYSGDYEQYF

D: NA
V: TRBV18
J: TRBJ1-2
CDR3: CASLIGPSNYGYTF

D: NA
V: TRBV7-9
J: TRBJ2-4
CDR3: CASSLSGPGARNIQYF

D: NA
V: TRBV6-6
J: TRBJ1-5
CDR3: CASSYPRKGGNQPQHF

D: NA
V: TRBV4-1
J: TRBJ2-7
CDR3: CASSQGAVGGTYEQYF

D: TRBD1
V: TRBV12-3/TRBV12-4
J: TRBJ2-5
CDR3: CASSFSGQGGTQYF

D: NA
V: TRBV6-2/TRBV6-3
J: TRBJ1-2
CDR3: CASSSPDRPNGYTF

D: NA
V: TRBV7-8
J: TRBJ1-2
CDR3: CASSVNVPGEVEGYTF